These 21 T cell receptor beta chains originate from one sample sequenced in a study of Tregs in tolerant kidney transplant recipients. Some clones are missing from TCRdb's copy, which holds only in-frame ones; the method was immunoSEQ multiplex PCR. This table holds 95,000 to 120,000 clones, roughly 89% found once. The material sequenced was CD4+ T cells from blood, taken before the transplant. The source of these receptors is a human donor who received a combined kidney and bone marrow transplant.

The V and J genes are TRBV7-9 and TRBJ1-1, with 7 positions matching TRBD1. The CDR3 is 13 residues long. Trimming at V came to 5 bases and at J to 8 bases, leaving 8 bases not matched to a gene. Germline V lookup: CDR1 SEHNR, CDR2 FQNEAQ (reference sequence). Here the CDR3 reads CASSLTQGGEAFF. In DNA form, the CDR3 reads TGTGCCAGCAGCCTCACCCAGGGGGGCGAAGCTTTCTTT. Full variable domain (outside the CDR3, taken from reference TRBV7-9 and TRBJ1-1): DTGVSQNPRHKITKRGQNVTFRCDPISEHNRLYWYRQTLGQGPEFLTYFQNEAQLEKSRLLSDRFSAERPKGSFSTLEIQRTEQGDSAMYLCASSLTQGGEAFFGQGTRLTVV.

The genes are TRBV25-1 and TRBJ1-4; a weak D match, TRBD1 (5 bases). Germline assignment: CDR1 MGHDK and CDR2 SYGVNS. V was cut by 4 bases and J by 4 bases, with 10 bases left in between. The CDR3 consists of 14 residues. This chain's CDR3 is CASSVQGLNEKLFF. The CDR3 DNA reads TGTGCCAGCAGTGTTCAGGGTCTTAATGAAAAACTGTTTTTT.

The CDR3 loop reads CSVPGQGRGKNSSYEQYF. CDR3 nucleotides: TGCAGCGTTCCCGGACAGGGGAGGGGGAAGAATTCATCCTACGAGCAGTACTTC. The V and J genes are TRBV29-1 and TRBJ2-7; TRBD1 aligns across 9 bases. The CDR3 is 18 amino acids. Germline V gene data show CDR1 as SQVTM and CDR2 as ANQGSEA. The V gene end was trimmed by 5 bases and the J gene end by 1 base; junction bases not matched to a gene: 18.

The J gene is TRBJ1-1, the V gene TRBV29-1; the D gene is possibly TRBD1 (6 bases). The CDR3 sequence is 12 residues long. Germline lookup yields CDR1 SQVTM and CDR2 ANQGSEA. Trimming removed 6 bases at V and 1 base at J, with 9 bases between. The CDR3 loop reads CSVETGNTEAFF. Here the CDR3 DNA reads TGCAGCGTCGAGACAGGGAACACTGAAGCTTTCTTT.

The chain uses TRBV7-9 and TRBJ2-7, with TRBD1 identical over 9 bases. The CDR3 is 14 residues long. Germline V gene sequence: CDR1 SEHNR, CDR2 FQNEAQ (reference sequence). Trimming removed 4 bases from V and 0 bases from J; junction bases left unmatched: 1. Here the CDR3 DNA reads TGTGCCAGCAGCTCGGACAGGGGCTCCTACGAGCAGTACTTC. Its protein is CASSSDRGSYEQYF.

This clone has just one count. The V gene is TRBV19, the J gene TRBJ2-4; possibly TRBD2 for D (6 bases). CDR3 length: 14 residues. Trimming pared 0 bases from V and 4 bases from J, leaving 7 bases between. From germline, CDR1 is LNHDA and CDR2 SQIVND (reference sequence). CDR3 nucleotide sequence: TGTGCCAGTAGTATAGAGGGGGGAAAAAACATTCAGTACTTC. Its translation: CASSIEGGKNIQYF.

The CDR3 DNA reads TGTGCCAGCTCAACCCGGGAGGGACGCACAGATACGCAGTATTTT. As protein: CASSTREGRTDTQYF. The chain couples TRBV18 to TRBJ2-3, with TRBD2 identical over 8 bases. CDR3 length equals 15 residues. Germline CDR1 reads KGHSH; CDR2 reads LQKENI. Germline trimming cut 5 bases from V and 1 base from J; bases unmatched to any gene: 5.

This chain links TRBV9 with TRBJ2-5; TRBD2 is a possible D gene (6 bases). Trimming removed 0 bases at V and 4 bases at J, with 16 bases between. Germline V gene data show CDR1 as SGDLS and CDR2 as YYNGEE. The CDR3 consists of 16 residues. In DNA, the CDR3 is TGTGCCAGCAGCGTAGGTCACCAACTGGGAGGAGAGACCCAGTACTTC. Translated, it gives CASSVGHQLGGETQYF.

V is TRBV6-6 and J is TRBJ2-1; 8 bases are shared with TRBD2. Germline values: CDR1 MNHNY, CDR2 SVGAGI (reference sequence). Unmatched junction bases numbered 4, after V lost 0 bases and J lost 6 bases. The CDR3 runs to 15 residues. As DNA, the CDR3 is TGTGCCAGCAGTTACTCATCGGGAGGGTTCAATGAGCAGTTCTTC. It specifies CASSYSSGGFNEQFF.

This sequence joins TRBV6-6 and TRBJ1-1; 7 bases match TRBD1. Trimming cost V 6 bases and J 6 bases; bases outside gene matches: 4. The CDR3 extends over 12 amino acids. Per the germline V gene, CDR1 is MNHNY and CDR2 is SVGAGI (reference sequence). For the CDR3, the DNA is TGTGCCAGCAGACAGGGGACCGCTGAAGCTTTCTTT. Residues: CASRQGTAEAFF.

This clone came up once. This chain joins TRBV6-5 and TRBJ2-3; D call uncertain. CDR1 and CDR2 (germline): MNHEY, SVGAGI. CDR3 length: 13 residues. V was clipped by 6 bases and J by 4 bases, with 11 bases between them. The CDR3 protein is CASSRVAPDTQYF. In nucleotides, the CDR3 is TGTGCCAGCAGCCGCGTAGCCCCAGATACGCAGTATTTT.

The chain couples TRBV5-1 to TRBJ2-2, with 9 bases identical to TRBD1. Germline values: CDR1 SGHRS, CDR2 YFSETQ. The CDR3 is 16 residues long. V shed 3 bases, J shed 6 bases, and the junction held 9 bases outside the gene matches. CDR3 protein: CASSSTGTGYPGELFF. In nucleotides, the CDR3 is TGCGCCAGCAGCTCTACCGGGACAGGGTACCCCGGGGAGCTGTTTTTT.

The gene calls are TRBV28 and TRBJ2-1, with 8 nucleotides matching TRBD2. Germline V gene sequence: CDR1 MDHEN, CDR2 SYDVKM. This CDR3 spans 15 amino acids. With V trimmed by 8 bases and J by 8 bases, 14 bases remained unmatched. The CDR3 DNA sequence: TGTGCCAGCGGGACCGGGACTAGGAGGGGAGATGAGCAGTTCTTC. Its protein product is CASGTGTRRGDEQFF.

The chain links TRBV7-2 to TRBJ1-6, with TRBD1 matching 7 bases. The germline gives CDR1 SGHTA, CDR2 FQGNSA. The CDR3 covers 15 residues. The J segment lost 6 bases and the V segment lost 1 base, leaving 3 bases of the junction unmatched. The DNA for the CDR3 is TGTGCCAGCAGCTTAGAAGGGACAGCTAATTCACCCCTCCACTTT. This codes for CASSLEGTANSPLHF.

The chain uses TRBV5-1 and TRBJ1-2; tentatively, D is TRBD1 (5 bases). The ends were cut back, 0 bases at V and 3 bases at J, with 15 bases in the middle. Germline V lookup: CDR1 SGHRS, CDR2 YFSETQ. The CDR3 spans 16 residues. The CDR3 DNA sequence: TGCGCCAGCAGCTTGGGGCCAGGGTTAAGTGACTATGGCTACACCTTC. It yields the protein CASSLGPGLSDYGYTF.

In this sample, this clone turned up once. V and J are TRBV7-9 and TRBJ2-3; 13 nucleotides agree with TRBD2. CDR1 is SEHNR, CDR2 FQNEAQ, per germline (reference sequence). The CDR3 totals 17 residues. The V gene end was trimmed by 2 bases and the J gene end by 3 bases; junction bases not matched to a gene: 5. CDR3 amino acids: CASSLSLAGGSTDTQYF. DNA for the CDR3: TGTGCCAGCAGCTTATCACTAGCGGGAGGGTCGACAGATACGCAGTATTTT.

The chain joins TRBV2 to TRBJ2-7; the D gene is possibly TRBD1 (5 bases). The CDR3 spans 15 residues. V lost 6 bases, J lost 4 bases, and 19 bases lay in between. In germline, CDR1 is SNHLY, CDR2 FYNNEI. CDR3 coding DNA: TGTGCCAGCAGCACGGACATACGTAGCTCTTACGAGCAGTACTTC. Translation gives CASSTDIRSSYEQYF. The whole variable domain, remainder taken from reference TRBV2 and TRBJ2-7, is EPEVTQTPSHQVTQMGQEVILRCVPISNHLYFYWYRQILGQKVEFLVSFYNNEISEKSEIFDDQFSVERPDGSNFTLKIRSTKLEDSAMYFCASSTDIRSSYEQYFGPGTRLTVT.

The J gene is TRBJ2-5, the V gene TRBV21-1; the table names TRBD1, a call not compared with the DNA. TRBV21-1 is termed a pseudogene. The CDR3 spans 12 residues. In DNA form, the CDR3 reads TGTGCCAGACAGGGCCACCAAGAGACCCAGTACTTC. The encoded protein is CARQGHQETQYF.

The chain links TRBV6-1 to TRBJ1-1, with TRBD1 matching 10 bases. This CDR3 is built from 15 residues. J lost 4 bases, V lost 6 bases, and 8 bases had no gene match. The germline V gene has CDR1 MNHNS and CDR2 SASEGT. The CDR3 is CASSHKGQGTTEAFF. The CDR3 bases are TGTGCCAGCAGCCATAAGGGACAGGGGACCACTGAAGCTTTCTTT.

The V call is TRBV19, the J call TRBJ1-4; TRBD1 aligns across 8 bases. Germline V lookup: CDR1 LNHDA, CDR2 SQIVND (reference sequence). This CDR3 is built from 14 residues. Trimming removed 6 bases from V and 7 bases from J; junction bases left unmatched: 7. CDR3 nucleotides: TGTGCCAGTAGCCGACAGGGGACGAGTGAAAAACTGTTTTTT. Translation gives CASSRQGTSEKLFF.

The rearrangement joins TRBV7-6 to TRBJ2-1; 8 bases are shared with TRBD2. V trimming: 1 base; J trimming: 4 bases; junction bases outside the gene matches: 6. CDR3 length: 16 amino acids. Germline V gene lookup returns CDR1 SGHVS and CDR2 FNYEAQ. This CDR3 reads CASSLESAGGYNEQFF. For the CDR3, the DNA is TGTGCCAGCAGCTTAGAGAGTGCGGGGGGATACAATGAGCAGTTCTTC.